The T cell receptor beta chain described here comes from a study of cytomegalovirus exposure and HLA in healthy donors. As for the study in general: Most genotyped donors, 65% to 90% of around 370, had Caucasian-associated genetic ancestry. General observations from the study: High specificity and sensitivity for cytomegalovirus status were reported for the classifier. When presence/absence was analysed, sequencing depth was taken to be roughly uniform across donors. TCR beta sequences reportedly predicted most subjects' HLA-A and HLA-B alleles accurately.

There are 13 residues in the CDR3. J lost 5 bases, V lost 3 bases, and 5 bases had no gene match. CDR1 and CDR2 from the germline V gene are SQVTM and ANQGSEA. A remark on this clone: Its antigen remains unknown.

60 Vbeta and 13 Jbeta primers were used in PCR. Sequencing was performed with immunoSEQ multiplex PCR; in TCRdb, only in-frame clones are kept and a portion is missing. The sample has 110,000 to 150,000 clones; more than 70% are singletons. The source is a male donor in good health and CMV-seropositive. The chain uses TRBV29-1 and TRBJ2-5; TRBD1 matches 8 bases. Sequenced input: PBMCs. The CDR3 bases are TGCAGCGTTGAGTGGCAGGGGGCGGAGACCCAGTACTTC. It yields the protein CSVEWQGAETQYF.